The T cell receptor (beta chain) described here comes from a study of T cells in localized non-small cell lung cancer. Using immunoSEQ multiplex PCR, the repertoire was profiled, and TCRdb retains in-frame clones only, with some absent. The sample records 13,000 or so clones, 70% to 90% being singletons. Regarding the study as a whole: Uninvolved adjacent lung had higher T cell clonality than tumor and all other tissues. Across samples, adjacent lung featured a median roughly 62 of the top 100 tumor clones.

The CDR3 contains 16 residues. Germline loops: CDR1 MNHEY, CDR2 SMNVEV (reference sequence). The V gene lost 0 bases and the J gene lost 0 bases, with 9 bases spanning the gap. Note on this clone: Its antigen is undetermined.

The rearrangement joins TRBV27 to TRBJ2-4, with D perhaps being TRBD1 or TRBD2 (5 bases each). The sequence was obtained from a male donor at least 60 years old with stage III lung adenocarcinoma. Here the sequenced sample was peripheral blood, taken before any cancer treatment. The CDR3 region is CASSLSVGTAKNIQYF. In nucleotides, the CDR3 is TGTGCCAGCAGTTTATCGGTGGGGACAGCCAAAAACATTCAGTACTTC.